The 18 T cell receptor beta chains reported below all come from one sample, sequenced in a study of identical twins. Each CDR3 protein is one row after TCRdb ran MiXCR on the 5' RACE reads. The profile shows about 470,000 distinct CDR3 sequences, roughly 24% of them singletons. This sample was also put to use in a study of T cells expressing NK-cell markers.

The sequencing sample was made of CD4+ T cells sorted from blood. These receptors were taken from a woman between 18 and 29 years old in good health.

The J gene is TRBJ2-1, the V gene TRBV5-1; TRBD2 matches 7 bases. From germline, CDR1 is SGHRS and CDR2 YFSETQ. The CDR3 extends over 15 amino acids. V shed 1 base and J 4 bases; nucleotides not matched to a gene: 5. The CDR3 coding sequence is TGCGCCAGCAGCTTGAGTGGAGCGGGATACAATGAGCAGTTCTTC. Protein product: CASSLSGAGYNEQFF.

The CDR3: CASSLENSGTEAFF. The CDR3 nucleotides read TGTGCCAGCAGCTTAGAGAACAGTGGTACTGAAGCTTTCTTT. The V and J genes are TRBV7-9 and TRBJ1-1; D not certain. The V gene lost 1 base and the J gene lost 5 bases, with 11 bases spanning the gap. Germline V lookup: CDR1 SEHNR, CDR2 FQNEAQ (reference sequence). The CDR3 length is 14 residues.

Details on this clonotype: The CDR3 carries no conserved terminal phenylalanine or tryptophan, so it likely arises from a read error. This chain connects TRBV4-3 to TRBJ1-1, with 10 bases that match TRBD1. Germline-derived CDR1 and CDR2 are LGHNA and YSLEER. V shed 4 bases and J 10 bases; nucleotides not matched to a gene: 12. The CDR3 runs 15 residues. CDR3: CASSRTDRGRPGAFL. CDR3 bases: TGCGCCAGCAGCCGAACAGACAGGGGGCGGCCAGGAGCTTTCTTA.

V gene TRBV27 combines with J gene TRBJ2-5, with 15 bases aligning to TRBD2. Germline CDR1 and CDR2: MNHEY and SMNVEV (reference sequence). This CDR3 comprises 14 residues. With V trimmed by 5 bases and J by 5 bases, 0 bases remained unmatched. The CDR3 spells CASSGLAGGETQYF. In DNA, the CDR3 is TGTGCCAGCAGTGGACTAGCGGGGGGGGAGACCCAGTACTTC.

V gene TRBV5-5 combines with J gene TRBJ2-2; D call uncertain. The CDR3 runs 11 residues. Germline V gene sequence: CDR1 SGHKS, CDR2 YYEKEE (reference sequence). The V and J ends lost 4 bases and 8 bases respectively, with 6 bases between them. The DNA for the CDR3 is TGTGCCAGCAGCCGCTTAGGGGAGCTGTTTTTT. Residues: CASSRLGELFF.

The chain links TRBV5-1 to TRBJ2-5; 7 bases agree with TRBD1. The germline CDR1 and CDR2 sequences are SGHRS and YFSETQ. The CDR3 is 14 residues long. Trimming cost V 6 bases and J 2 bases; bases outside gene matches: 7. Here the CDR3 DNA reads TGCGCCAGCACCCCGGGACAGATACAAGAGACCCAGTACTTC. Translating gives CASTPGQIQETQYF.

The rearrangement links TRBV11-2 to TRBJ1-3; no firm D call. Trimming cost V 0 bases and J 3 bases, with 6 bases left between them. Per the germline V gene, CDR1 is SGHAT and CDR2 is FQNNGV. The CDR3 runs to 14 residues. The CDR3 loop reads CASSLEGFGNTIYF. The DNA of the CDR3 is TGTGCCAGCAGCTTAGAAGGGTTTGGAAACACCATATATTTT.

This clonotype was recorded at least ten times. DNA for the CDR3: TGTGCCAGCAGCTGGGGGGGAAACACTGAAGCTTTCTTT. This sequence encodes CASSWGGNTEAFF. The chain is built from TRBV7-6 and TRBJ1-1, with a weak D call TRBD1 (5 bases). CDR1 is SGHVS, CDR2 FNYEAQ, per germline. This CDR3 has 13 residues. Deletions cut 4 bases from V and 2 bases from J, with 8 bases between.

The rearrangement links TRBV20-1 to TRBJ2-3; weak D call: TRBD2 (5 bases). The V gene's germline CDR1 is DFQATT and CDR2 SNEGSKA (reference sequence). The CDR3 loop spans 16 amino acids. V was clipped by 0 bases and J by 5 bases, with 18 bases between them. CDR3 coding DNA: TGCAGTGCTAGAGATGAGGACTTAATTTGGCTAGATACGCAGTATTTT. It encodes CSARDEDLIWLDTQYF.

The chain links TRBV10-3 to TRBJ1-1, with 8 nucleotides matching TRBD1. The J segment lost 3 bases and the V segment lost 6 bases, leaving 15 bases of the junction unmatched. Germline assignment: CDR1 ENHRY and CDR2 SYGVKD. The CDR3 has 17 amino acids. The CDR3 sequence is CAISAGTGTLGDTEAFF. In DNA, the CDR3 is TGTGCCATCAGCGCCGGGACAGGAACTTTAGGGGACACTGAAGCTTTCTTT.

This clonotype showed up just a few times. This chain's CDR3 is CAISAGGRADEQYF. The CDR3 bases are TGTGCCATCAGTGCCGGAGGGCGGGCTGACGAGCAGTACTTC. The chain recombines TRBV10-3 with TRBJ2-7, with D perhaps TRBD2 (6 bases). V was cut by 4 bases and J by 5 bases, with 15 bases left in between. Germline V gene sequence: CDR1 ENHRY, CDR2 SYGVKD. The CDR3 is 14 amino acids.

The chain links TRBV6-1 to TRBJ2-1; a weak D match, TRBD2 (5 bases). Germline V gives CDR1 MNHNS, CDR2 SASEGT. Trimming shortened V by 6 bases and J by 1 base, and 10 bases separated the two germline ends. CDR3 size: 14 residues. The chain's CDR3 is CASRGSGSYNEQFF. The CDR3 DNA is TGTGCCAGCAGAGGGAGCGGTTCCTACAATGAGCAGTTCTTC.

This clonotype was seen a few times. The CDR3 DNA reads TGTGCCACCAGCAGAGATCTCGGGACACTATCCCGGGAGCTGTTTTTT. This translates into CATSRDLGTLSRELFF. This rearrangement joins TRBV15 to TRBJ2-2, with TRBD1 as a possible D gene (6 bases). The V gene lost 0 bases and the J gene lost 9 bases, with 17 bases spanning the gap. The CDR3 runs 16 residues. Germline CDR1 and CDR2: LNHNV and YYDKDF (reference sequence).

This chain joins TRBV4-1 and TRBJ2-5; D may match TRBD1 or TRBD2 (5 bases each). Trimming removed 2 bases from V and 5 bases from J, with 12 bases in between. This CDR3 is built from 14 residues. CDR1 is MGHRA, CDR2 YSYEKL, per germline. The CDR3, as DNA: TGCGCCAGCAGCCAACAAGGGGAGCGGGAGACCCAGTACTTC. This codes for CASSQQGERETQYF.

This sequence joins TRBV12-3 or TRBV12-4 and TRBJ1-1; D is possibly TRBD1 (5 bases). V was shortened by 6 bases and J by 11 bases, with 13 bases between the two germline ends. CDR3 length: 11 residues. In nucleotides, the CDR3 is TGTGCCAGCAGCCTCAGGGTGGTCGCTTTCTTT. Residues: CASSLRVVAFF.

The chain carries TRBV11-2 and TRBJ1-2; D unresolved. Germline V lookup: CDR1 SGHAT, CDR2 FQNNGV. Trimming stripped 5 bases from V and 7 bases from J, with 14 bases between. The CDR3 length is 13 residues. CDR3 residues: CASSLLGKVGYTF. The CDR3, as DNA: TGTGCCAGCAGCCTTCTTGGAAAGGTTGGCTACACCTTC. The variable domain in full, with the rest retrieved from reference TRBV11-2 and TRBJ1-2, is EAGVAQSPRYKIIEKRQSVAFWCNPISGHATLYWYQQILGQGPKLLIQFQNNGVVDDSQLPKDRFSAERLKGVDSTLKIQPAKLEDSAVYLCASSLLGKVGYTFGSGTRLTVV.

This clonotype was observed a few times. This chain joins TRBV6-2 or TRBV6-3 and TRBJ1-2; no clear D gene. Trimming stripped 11 bases from V and 2 bases from J, with 15 bases between. Germline V lookup: CDR1 MNHEY, CDR2 SVGEGT. The CDR3 is made up of 13 amino acids. The CDR3 loop reads CACGGRLNYGYTF. CDR3 coding DNA: TGTGCCTGCGGCGGAAGGCTAAACTATGGCTACACCTTC.

This clonotype was recorded a few times. In nucleotides, the CDR3 is TGCAGTGCTACCCGGAGGGGTGAGCAGTTCTTC. Its protein is CSATRRGEQFF. This chain connects TRBV20-1 to TRBJ2-1; D may be TRBD2 (6 bases). CDR1 and CDR2 from the germline V gene are DFQATT and SNEGSKA (reference sequence). V lost 4 bases, J lost 9 bases, and 10 bases lay in between. This CDR3 has 11 residues.